The present entry profiles one T cell receptor beta chain with its context. Antigen: not known. Profiling relied on immunoSEQ multiplex PCR, and the TCRdb table lists in-frame clones only, not all of them. Of approximately 12,000 clones in the sample, 55% to 75% are singletons; the top ten hold less than 10%. The sample belongs to a study of chemoradiotherapy in HPV16-positive cancers. Study context: Candidate HPV-specific clones and shared TCR motifs came from a couple of HPV16-positive patients.

CDR1 and CDR2 from the germline V gene are LGHNA and YNFKEQ. The CDR3 spans 18 residues. V lost 0 bases and J 4 bases, leaving 16 bases between the germline ends. Whole-study results and caveats: Candidate HPV-specific clones and E7-related TCR motifs grew in tumor during treatment.

This receptor was obtained from a human donor with HPV-associated anogenital cancer. Collection took place from a patient who underwent chemoradiotherapy. The chain joins TRBV4-2 to TRBJ2-6; D gene unclear. The CDR3 spells CASSQEFQSMSGANVLTF. The CDR3 region has the DNA TGTGCCAGCAGCCAAGAGTTCCAGTCAATGTCCGGGGCCAACGTCCTGACTTTC.